This T cell receptor beta chain was sequenced for a study of CD8 T cells in Susac syndrome. For the study at large: The Susac syndrome patients were therapy-naive, on corticosteroids, or on intravenous immunoglobulin alone at blood draw. Findings and limits, study-wide: As acknowledged by the study, its TCR sequencing and HLA analysis included a relatively small number of individuals.

The V gene's germline CDR1 is LGHDT and CDR2 YNNKEL (reference sequence). The CDR3 length is 17 residues. V shed 0 bases and J 1 base; nucleotides not matched to a gene: 4. With random hexamers, 0.5 to 1 ug RNA was reverse transcribed. TCRdb called the immunoSEQ multiplex PCR reads again in MiXCR, with one record for every CDR3 protein. This repertoire shows around 170,000 distinct CDR3 sequences, roughly 94% found once; its top ten account for 0.095% to 0.13%. On this clonotype itself: Its antigen is as yet unknown.

Patients having Susac syndrome satisfied recently defined diagnostic criteria for definite or probable disease. Negative isolation was applied to CD8+ and CD4+ T cells, and FACS enrichment was applied to TEMRA cells. The sequence derives from a human donor with Susac syndrome. The source material was CD4+ T cells from PBMCs. The rearrangement joins TRBV3-1 to TRBJ2-3; TRBD2 agrees at 10 bases. The CDR3: CASSQDLGLAGTDTQYF. The CDR3 nucleotides are TGTGCCAGCAGCCAAGATCTTGGACTAGCGGGCACAGATACGCAGTATTTT.